The next 14 T cell receptor beta chains were all read from a single sample in a study of T cells in Graves' hyperthyroidism and ophthalmopathy. RNA transcripts served as the template for amplifying TCR beta CDR3 regions. An initial round of RT-PCR targeting the TCR CDR3 relied on the HTBI primer set. TCRdb called the multiplex PCR reads again in MiXCR, with one record for every CDR3 protein. The sample has 300,000 to 400,000 distinct CDR3 sequences, roughly 13% seen once. The sample consisted of blood. The receptors come from a woman aged 25 to 39 with Graves' hyperthyroidism.

In its sample, this clonotype was seen many times. V gene TRBV27 combines with J gene TRBJ2-2; TRBD2 matches at 8 bases. Looked up from germline, CDR1 is MNHEY and CDR2 is SMNVEV (reference sequence). Losses at the gene ends were 3 bases for V and 3 bases for J; bases not matched to a gene: 12. This CDR3 spans 18 amino acids. Here the CDR3 reads CASSFGLAGGRDTGELFF. Written as DNA, the CDR3 is TGTGCCAGCAGTTTTGGACTGGCGGGGGGCCGAGACACCGGGGAGCTGTTTTTT.

To note about this clonotype: The junction does not match germline at one end; this may be a read error. CDR3 coding DNA: TGTGCCAGCAGCCGTGGCGGGACAGGGATTTTCGGTCTTGTCAACACTGTAGCTTTCTTT. It translates to CASSRGGTGIFGLVNTVAFF. The chain combines TRBV11-2 with TRBJ1-1, with 9 bases aligning to TRBD1. This CDR3 is built from 20 residues. CDR1 and CDR2 from the germline V gene are SGHAT and FQNNGV.

This clonotype was observed at least ten times. The chain recombines TRBV7-2 with TRBJ1-6; no clear D. V dropped 0 bases and J dropped 0 bases, with 9 bases sitting between them. CDR1 and CDR2 (germline): SGHTA, FQGNSA. The CDR3 spans 17 residues. DNA of the CDR3: TGTGCCAGCAGCTTAGCGCTCACGAGCTCCTATAATTCACCCCTCCACTTT. Translated, it gives CASSLALTSSYNSPLHF.

This clonotype was observed at least ten times. This chain links TRBV18 with TRBJ1-1, with 11 nucleotides matching TRBD1. CDR1 is KGHSH and CDR2 is LQKENI in the germline V gene. The CDR3 has 16 residues. Losses at the gene ends were 4 bases for V and 4 bases for J; bases not matched to a gene: 8. CDR3 protein: CASSQGQGARGTEAFF. The DNA for the CDR3 is TGTGCCAGCTCACAAGGACAGGGGGCGCGAGGCACTGAAGCTTTCTTT. The full variable domain, completed using reference TRBV18 and TRBJ1-1, is NAGVMQNPRHLVRRRGQEARLRCSPMKGHSHVYWYRQLPEEGLKFMVYLQKENIIDESGMPKERFSAEFPKEGPSILRIQQVVRGDSAAYFCASSQGQGARGTEAFFGQGTRLTVV.

A few counts support this clonotype. This rearrangement joins TRBV27 to TRBJ2-3; 8 bases are shared with TRBD2. The CDR3 is 14 residues long. Losses at the gene ends were 8 bases for V and 6 bases for J; bases not matched to a gene: 10. Germline V gives CDR1 MNHEY, CDR2 SMNVEV (reference sequence). The CDR3: CASHPAGVLDTQYF. CDR3 coding DNA: TGTGCCAGCCATCCAGCGGGAGTCCTCGATACGCAGTATTTT.

This chain connects TRBV20-1 to TRBJ2-6; D is undetermined. This CDR3 has 14 residues. V was shortened by 1 base and J by 1 base, with 5 bases between the two germline ends. In germline, CDR1 is DFQATT, CDR2 SNEGSKA (reference sequence). The CDR3, as DNA: TGCAGTGCTAGAGGAGGATCTGGGGCCAACGTCCTGACTTTC. Its translation: CSARGGSGANVLTF.

CDR3 nucleotide sequence: TGTGCTAGTCCCCCTTGCGACGTGAAGTGGGGGACAGGTTCGTACCAAGAGACCCAGTACTTC. It is translated as CASPPCDVKWGTGSYQETQYF. V usage is TRBV12-5 and J usage is TRBJ2-5, with 8 positions matching TRBD1. From germline, CDR1 is LGHNT and CDR2 FRNRAP. Trimming removed 8 bases from V and 0 bases from J; junction bases left unmatched: 26. The CDR3 contains 21 residues.

This clonotype has at least ten counts. CDR3: CASSRGDRDDGELFF. The CDR3 DNA sequence: TGTGCCAGCAGCCGGGGGGACAGGGATGACGGGGAGCTGTTTTTT. The J gene is TRBJ2-2, the V gene TRBV28; 9 bases agree with TRBD1. Unmatched junction bases numbered 9, after V lost 6 bases and J lost 7 bases. This CDR3 contains 15 residues. Per germline, CDR1 MDHEN and CDR2 SYDVKM.

This chain links TRBV9 with TRBJ1-3; TRBD1 aligns across 8 bases. Germline CDR1 is SGDLS and CDR2 is YYNGEE. This CDR3 comprises 20 residues. V shed 3 bases, J shed 0 bases, and the junction held 17 bases outside the gene matches. The CDR3 DNA reads as TGTGCCAGCAGCGCAAGAGGACAGGGTGAATTTTCCTCCTCTGGAAACACCATATATTTT. It translates to CASSARGQGEFSSSGNTIYF.

The chain is built from TRBV5-4 and TRBJ2-3, with D tentatively TRBD1 (6 bases). The germline gives CDR1 SGHNT, CDR2 YYREEE (reference sequence). The length of the CDR3 is 13 residues. The V end was cut by 4 bases, the J end by 4 bases, with 10 bases between. This CDR3 is CASSTTGPDTQYF. The CDR3, as DNA: TGTGCCAGCAGCACTACAGGGCCAGATACGCAGTATTTT.

This clonotype was picked up a small number of times. The V call is TRBV6-9, the J call TRBJ2-7; a weak D match, TRBD2 (6 bases). The germline CDR1 and CDR2 sequences are MNHGY and SVAAGI. The CDR3 is 14 residues long. The germline V and J ends were trimmed by 4 bases and 2 bases, with 12 bases remaining between them. The CDR3 coding sequence is TGTGCCAGCAGTTCCCCGGGACTTCCCTACGAGCAGTACTTC. Its protein product is CASSSPGLPYEQYF.

This clonotype was detected only a few times. This chain uses TRBV15 with TRBJ1-4, with D possibly TRBD1 on 5 matching bases. This CDR3 region has 13 residues. The germline CDR1 and CDR2 sequences are LNHNV and YYDKDF (reference sequence). V lost 0 bases, J lost 7 bases, and 6 bases lay in between. CDR3 sequence: CATSRDGGEKLFF. CDR3 nucleotide sequence: TGTGCCACCAGCAGAGATGGGGGTGAAAAACTGTTTTTT. Variable domain in full (rest from reference TRBV15 and TRBJ1-4): DAMVIQNPRYQVTQFGKPVTLSCSQTLNHNVMYWYQQKSSQAPKLLFHYYDKDFNNEADTPDNFQSRRPNTSFCFLDIRSPGLGDTAMYLCATSRDGGEKLFFGSGTQLSVL.

At least ten counts were recorded for this clonotype. The rearrangement uses TRBV6-2 or TRBV6-3 and TRBJ2-1, with TRBD1 as a possible D gene (6 bases). This CDR3 has 11 amino acids. Germline V CDR1 and CDR2: MNHEY, SVGEGT. The germline V and J ends were trimmed by 5 bases and 10 bases, with 9 bases remaining between them. CDR3 region: CASSNQGEQFF. The CDR3 nucleotides are TGTGCCAGCAGTAATCAGGGGGAGCAGTTCTTC.

The chain combines TRBV6-2 or TRBV6-3 with TRBJ2-7; D perhaps matches TRBD1 (5 bases). Trimming cost V 6 bases and J 0 bases, with 9 bases left between them. Germline lookup yields CDR1 MNHEY and CDR2 SVGEGT. The CDR3 extends over 13 amino acids. CDR3 DNA: TGTGCCAGCAGCCAGACAGTCTCCTACGAGCAGTACTTC. Translated: CASSQTVSYEQYF.